This T cell receptor beta chain originates from a study of T cell responses to AZD1222 COVID-19 vaccine. Broader study findings: Among AZD1222 vaccinees, only five to seven were seropositive at baseline.

J was trimmed by 3 bases and V by 4 bases; bases with no gene match: 12. This CDR3 has 16 residues. The assay was immunoSEQ multiplex PCR, and TCRdb's table has in-frame clones only and misses some. Of 80,000 or so clones listed, roughly 80% were seen once; the top ten hold approximately 27%. This clone turned up a few times. Its target is not known. Material: peripheral blood, obtained 28 days after the second dose of the MenACWY control vaccine. V gene TRBV5-3 combines with J gene TRBJ2-7, with 8 bases identical to TRBD1. TRBV5-3 is known as an ORF, though its function is uncertain. The sequence came from an adult who received the MenACWY meningococcal vaccine as a control. The CDR3 DNA reads TGTGCCAGAAGCCCGCCTCTCGGACAGGGTCTCTACGAGCAGTACTTC. Translating gives CARSPPLGQGLYEQYF.